Listed below are T cell receptor beta chains from one sample, sequenced in a study of blood T cell repertoires in COVID-19. Sequenced by immunoSEQ multiplex PCR; TCRdb stores in-frame clones only, minus some. The repertoire includes tens of thousands of clones, approximately 86% of them detected once, and just under 7% sits in the top ten. The sample comprised peripheral blood. The receptor source for this set is a man aged 45-65 years with active COVID-19. CDR3s include the opening cysteine and the closing phenylalanine or tryptophan. The order of the fields is clone size, J gene, CDR3 length, D gene, V gene, CDR3 protein, CDR3 DNA. A D gene is named only where the DNA matches it firmly. Some rows have no size entry. The others give once, few or many, or a class for an expanded clone.

- | TRBJ2-3 | 15 | - | TRBV9 | CASSVGVLSTDTQYF | TGTGCCAGCAGCGTGGGAGTTCTTAGCACAGATACGCAGTATTTT
few | TRBJ2-3 | 13 | - | TRBV2 | CASSVEETDTQYF | TGTGCCAGCAGTGTTGAGGAAACAGATACGCAGTATTTT
medium-sized | TRBJ2-7 | 13 | - | TRBV12-3/TRBV12-4 | CASSSDSSYEQYF | TGTGCCAGCAGTTCCGACAGCTCCTACGAGCAGTACTTC
- | TRBJ1-4 | 14 | - | TRBV6-1 | CASSEVIRGEKLFF | TGTGCCAGCAGTGAAGTCATACGGGGTGAAAAACTGTTTTTT
- | TRBJ2-2 | 13 | - | TRBV7-2 | CASGLARTGELFF | TGTGCAAGCGGGTTGGCGAGGACCGGGGAGCTGTTTTTT
- | TRBJ1-1 | 15 | - | TRBV6-1 | CASSERGLGNTEAFF | TGTGCCAGCAGTGAAAGAGGGTTAGGGAACACTGAAGCTTTCTTT
- | TRBJ1-5 | 19 | TRBD1 | TRBV19 | CASSIIGQGVRYSNQPQHF | TGTGCCAGTAGTATAATAGGACAGGGGGTCCGGTATAGCAATCAGCCCCAGCATTTT
once | TRBJ2-1 | 15 | TRBD1 | TRBV5-1 | CASSLRTGGVDEQFF | TGCGCCAGCAGCTTGAGGACAGGGGGGGTGGATGAGCAGTTCTTC
- | TRBJ2-7 | 15 | - | TRBV5-5 | CASSPGTGSSYEQYF | TGTGCCAGCAGCCCCGGGACTGGGAGCTCCTACGAGCAGTACTTC
- | TRBJ2-1 | 12 | - | TRBV9 | CASSVGGGEQFF | TGTGCCAGCAGCGTAGGAGGCGGGGAGCAGTTCTTC
medium-sized | TRBJ1-1 | 17 | - | TRBV3-1/TRBV3-2 | CASSPSRVGAPNTEAFF | TGTGCCAGCAGCCCCTCAAGAGTTGGGGCGCCGAACACTGAAGCTTTCTTT
- | TRBJ2-3 | 17 | - | TRBV7-3 | CASSLDGGGLSTDTQYF | TGTGCCAGCAGCCTCGACGGCGGGGGCCTTAGCACAGATACGCAGTATTTT
- | TRBJ1-6 | 15 | TRBD1 | TRBV6-5 | CASSYVQGTNSPLHF | TGTGCCAGCAGTTACGTACAGGGGACTAATTCACCCCTCCACTTT
- | TRBJ2-5 | 15 | - | TRBV7-9 | CASSLGSVWEETQYF | TGTGCCAGCAGCTTGGGATCAGTCTGGGAGGAGACCCAGTACTTC
- | TRBJ2-5 | 16 | - | TRBV7-9 | CASSLIGRGDQETQYF | TGTGCCAGCAGCTTAATTGGGAGGGGGGACCAAGAGACCCAGTACTTC
few | TRBJ1-6 | 15 | TRBD1 | TRBV4-1 | CASSQLRTGDSPLHF | TGCGCCAGCAGCCAGCTAAGGACAGGGGATTCACCCCTCCACTTT
few | TRBJ2-2 | 16 | TRBD2 | TRBV19 | CASRIFSGSVSGELFF | TGTGCCAGTAGGATCTTTAGCGGGAGTGTATCCGGGGAGCTGTTTTTT
- | TRBJ1-2 | 14 | - | TRBV19 | CASSPHGGNYGYTF | TGTGCCAGTAGTCCCCATGGAGGGAACTATGGCTACACCTTC
- | TRBJ2-3 | 16 | TRBD1 | TRBV4-2 | CASSLRQGRPTDTQYF | TGTGCCAGCAGTCTCCGACAGGGAAGGCCCACAGATACGCAGTATTTT
once | TRBJ1-4 | 13 | TRBD1 | TRBV2 | CASTGTDNEKLFF | TGTGCCAGCACCGGGACAGACAATGAAAAACTGTTTTTT
- | TRBJ2-7 | 15 | - | TRBV7-9 | CASSLEFVDSYEQYF | TGTGCCAGCAGCTTAGAATTTGTGGACTCATACGAGCAGTACTTC
- | TRBJ2-1 | 16 | - | TRBV6-6 | CASSSLAVSSYNEQFF | TGTGCCAGCAGCTCCTTAGCGGTGAGCTCCTACAATGAGCAGTTCTTC
- | TRBJ1-2 | 11 | - | TRBV19 | CASNSNYGYTF | TGTGCCAGTAACTCTAACTATGGCTACACCTTC
- | TRBJ1-4 | 14 | TRBD1 | TRBV11-2 | CASSLGTGDEKLFF | TGTGCCAGCAGCTTAGGGACAGGGGATGAAAAACTGTTTTTT
- | TRBJ1-1 | 15 | - | TRBV7-3 | CASSNSGTRNTEAFF | TGTGCCAGCAGCAACTCCGGGACACGGAACACTGAAGCTTTCTTT
- | TRBJ1-5 | 15 | - | TRBV5-1 | CASSLSGGFNQPQHF | TGCGCCAGCAGCCTGTCGGGGGGGTTCAATCAGCCCCAGCATTTT
few | TRBJ2-7 | 14 | - | TRBV7-6 | CASSPRVSSYEQYF | TGTGCCAGCAGCCCCAGGGTTTCATCCTACGAGCAGTACTTC
- | TRBJ1-6 | 16 | - | TRBV5-6 | CASSSTQGAYNSPLHF | TGTGCCAGCAGCTCTACACAGGGAGCCTATAATTCACCCCTCCACTTT
once | TRBJ2-5 | 15 | TRBD2 | TRBV9 | CASSLGLAGEETQYF | TGTGCCAGCAGCTTGGGACTAGCGGGAGAGGAGACCCAGTACTTC
- | TRBJ2-1 | 14 | TRBD2 | TRBV6-5 | CASNRAGTYNEQFF | TGTGCCAGCAATAGAGCGGGGACCTACAATGAGCAGTTCTTC
- | TRBJ2-4 | 14 | - | TRBV30 | CAWRLGGKGNIQYF | TGTGCCTGGAGGCTAGGGGGTAAGGGAAACATTCAGTACTTC
- | TRBJ2-7 | 13 | - | TRBV6-5 | CASSYAAEYEQYF | TGTGCCAGCAGTTACGCAGCGGAGTACGAGCAGTACTTC
- | TRBJ2-5 | 14 | - | TRBV5-5 | CASSTQGRRETQYF | TGTGCCAGCAGCACGCAGGGAAGAAGAGAGACCCAGTACTTC
- | TRBJ1-4 | 15 | - | TRBV2 | CASSEWGGTHEKLFF | TGTGCCAGCAGTGAATGGGGGGGGACCCATGAAAAACTGTTTTTT
- | TRBJ2-7 | 16 | - | TRBV23-1 | CASSQFPGRKAYEQYF | TGCGCCAGCAGTCAATTCCCAGGGAGGAAGGCCTACGAGCAGTACTTC
- | TRBJ2-3 | 16 | TRBD2 | TRBV24-1 | CATSDYGSGGTDTQYF | TGTGCCACCAGTGATTATGGTAGCGGGGGCACAGATACGCAGTATTTT
few | TRBJ1-1 | 12 | - | TRBV2 | CASSVIGREAFF | TGTGCCAGCAGTGTGATTGGCAGAGAAGCTTTCTTT
- | TRBJ2-1 | 15 | - | TRBV27 | CASSLSDREGNEQFF | TGTGCCAGCAGTTTATCGGACAGGGAGGGCAATGAGCAGTTCTTC
once | TRBJ2-1 | 14 | - | TRBV25-1 | CASKYQYNDNEQFF | TGTGCCAGCAAGTACCAGTACAACGACAATGAGCAGTTCTTC
once | TRBJ2-5 | 13 | - | TRBV27 | CASSPPSQETQYF | TGTGCCAGCAGTCCCCCGTCCCAAGAGACCCAGTACTTC
once | TRBJ1-1 | 11 | - | TRBV12-3/TRBV12-4 | CASSAGLEAFF | TGTGCCAGCAGTGCAGGGCTGGAAGCTTTCTTT
- | TRBJ1-3 | 15 | - | TRBV6-5 | CASRRQESSGNTIYF | TGTGCCAGCAGGCGACAGGAGAGCTCTGGAAACACCATATATTTT
- | TRBJ1-1 | 13 | - | TRBV6-1 | CASSEGPWTEAFF | TGTGCCAGCAGTGAAGGGCCTTGGACTGAAGCTTTCTTT
- | TRBJ1-1 | 16 | TRBD1 | TRBV6-5 | CASSYVGQGANTEAFF | TGTGCCAGCAGTTACGTCGGGCAGGGGGCTAACACTGAAGCTTTCTTT
- | TRBJ2-1 | 15 | TRBD2 | TRBV9 | CASSYRGLASNEQFF | TGTGCCAGCAGCTACCGGGGACTAGCGAGCAATGAGCAGTTCTTC
- | TRBJ1-2 | 15 | TRBD1 | TRBV6-5 | CASGEQGGLDYGYTF | TGTGCCAGCGGCGAGCAGGGGGGCCTTGACTATGGCTACACCTTC
- | TRBJ1-2 | 13 | - | TRBV10-1 | CASSAGSGYGYTF | TGCGCCAGCAGCGCCGGGAGTGGGTATGGCTACACCTTC
- | TRBJ1-1 | 11 | - | TRBV30 | CAWSVGVEAFF | TGTGCCTGGAGTGTAGGGGTTGAAGCTTTCTTT